The rows below give T cell receptor beta chains drawn from one sample of a study of shared clonotypes between healthy human individuals. Measured with immunoSEQ multiplex PCR; TCRdb has only the in-frame clones, and not every one. The repertoire holds 2 million or so clones, with approximately 94% as singletons. The sample was naive CD8+ T cells sorted from blood. The receptors come from a man younger than 35 in good health. The CDR3 runs from the conserved cysteine through the conserved F or W.

j_call v_call cdr3_aa
TRBJ1-1 TRBV28 CASSFPSRGAQTEAFF
TRBJ2-7 TRBV6-5 CASSSGTGLEQYF
TRBJ2-3 TRBV5-8 CASSLYIVGTDTQYF
TRBJ2-2 TRBV11-2 CASSLETGTGTGGELFF
TRBJ2-7 TRBV4-3 CASSQGRAYEQYF
TRBJ1-1 TRBV27 CASSFAGSLEAFF
TRBJ1-1 TRBV7-9 CASSQVQGATEAFF
TRBJ1-1 TRBV28 CASGSTGLPSEAFF
TRBJ2-5 TRBV6-6 CASSGHQETQYF
TRBJ2-7 TRBV19 CASTGEGSNEQYF
TRBJ1-1 TRBV10-3 CAISAGTEAFF
TRBJ2-1 TRBV29-1 CSGKIAGVYNEQFF
TRBJ2-3 TRBV28 CASSEIKPYNTDTQYF
TRBJ2-7 TRBV27 CASSLASGRYEQYF
TRBJ2-3 TRBV19 CASSKVELSITDTQYF
TRBJ2-3 TRBV7-9 CASNPSLLPDTQYF
TRBJ2-6 TRBV11-3 CASSFSLHSGANVLTF
TRBJ2-1 TRBV27 CASSLRDSRNEQFF
TRBJ1-4 TRBV6-1 CASSEAPVNEKLFF
TRBJ2-1 TRBV25-1 CASSESGLADDEQFF
TRBJ2-5 TRBV11-2 CASSLLSGGETQYF
TRBJ1-1 TRBV6-1 CASSVTGGRRMNTEAFF
TRBJ2-3 TRBV11-2 CASSLGGTSVDTQYF
TRBJ2-7 TRBV13 CASSLSAESYEQYF
TRBJ2-6 TRBV27 CASSFMGAGANVLTF
TRBJ2-7 TRBV28 CASRARWAFSYEQYF
TRBJ2-2 TRBV7-9 CASSLVNRAGELFF
TRBJ1-4 TRBV11-2 CASSLVATNEKLFF
TRBJ2-3 TRBV5-3 CARSPLLAGATDTQYF
TRBJ1-1 TRBV7-6 CASRDRGSEAFF